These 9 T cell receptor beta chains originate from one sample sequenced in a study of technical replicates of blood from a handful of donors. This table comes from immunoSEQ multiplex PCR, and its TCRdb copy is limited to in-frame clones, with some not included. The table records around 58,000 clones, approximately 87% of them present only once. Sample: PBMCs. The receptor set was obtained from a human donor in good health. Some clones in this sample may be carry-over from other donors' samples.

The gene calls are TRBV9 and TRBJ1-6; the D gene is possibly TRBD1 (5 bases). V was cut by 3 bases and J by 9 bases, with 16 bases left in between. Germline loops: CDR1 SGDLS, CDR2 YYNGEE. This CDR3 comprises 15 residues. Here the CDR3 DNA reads TGTGCCAGCAGCGCCGGAGGTGCCGGGGGTTCACCCCTCCACTTT. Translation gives CASSAGGAGGSPLHF.

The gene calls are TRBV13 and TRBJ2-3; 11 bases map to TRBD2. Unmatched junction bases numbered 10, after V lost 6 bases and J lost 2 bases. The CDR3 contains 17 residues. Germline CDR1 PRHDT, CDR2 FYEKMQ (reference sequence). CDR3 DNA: TGTGCCAGCAGTCCCAAAGGGACTAGCGGCATCACAGATACGCAGTATTTT. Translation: CASSPKGTSGITDTQYF.

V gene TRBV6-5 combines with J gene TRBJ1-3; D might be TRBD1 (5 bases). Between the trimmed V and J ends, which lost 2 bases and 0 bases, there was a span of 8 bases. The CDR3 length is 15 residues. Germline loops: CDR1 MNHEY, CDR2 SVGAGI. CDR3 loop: CASSYGASSGNTIYF. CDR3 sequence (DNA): TGTGCCAGCAGTTACGGGGCCAGCTCTGGAAACACCATATATTTT.

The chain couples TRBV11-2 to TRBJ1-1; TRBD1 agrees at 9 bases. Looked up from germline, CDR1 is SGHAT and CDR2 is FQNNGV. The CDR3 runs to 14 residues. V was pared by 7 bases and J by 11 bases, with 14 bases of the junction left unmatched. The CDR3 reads CASKLADRGSTAFF. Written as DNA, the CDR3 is TGTGCCAGCAAACTTGCGGACAGGGGCAGTACGGCTTTCTTT.

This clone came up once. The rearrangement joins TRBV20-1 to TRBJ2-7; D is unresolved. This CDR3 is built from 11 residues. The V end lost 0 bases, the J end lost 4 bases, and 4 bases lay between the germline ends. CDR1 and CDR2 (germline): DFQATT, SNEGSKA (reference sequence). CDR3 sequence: CSARDEYEQYF. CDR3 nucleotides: TGCAGTGCTAGAGATGAGTACGAGCAGTACTTC.

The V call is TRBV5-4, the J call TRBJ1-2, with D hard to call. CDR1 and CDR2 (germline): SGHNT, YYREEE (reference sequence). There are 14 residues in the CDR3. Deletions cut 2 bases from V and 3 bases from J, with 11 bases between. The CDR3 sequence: CASSFTLRDYGYTF. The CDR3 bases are TGTGCCAGCAGCTTTACTTTGCGGGACTATGGCTACACCTTC.

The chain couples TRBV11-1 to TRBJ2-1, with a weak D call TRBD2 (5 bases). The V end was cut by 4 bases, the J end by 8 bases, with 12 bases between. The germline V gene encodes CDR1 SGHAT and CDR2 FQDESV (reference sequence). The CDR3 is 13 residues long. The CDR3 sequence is CASSSPPSYEQFF. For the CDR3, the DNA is TGTGCCAGCAGCTCACCTCCTAGCTATGAGCAGTTCTTC.

The CDR3: CASSQDRARGVSSYEQYF. The CDR3, as DNA: TGCGCCAGCAGCCAAGATCGGGCTCGCGGGGTGTCCTCCTACGAGCAGTACTTC. The genes are TRBV4-1 and TRBJ2-7; possibly TRBD2 for D (6 bases). V was shortened by 0 bases and J by 0 bases, with 18 bases between the two germline ends. CDR1 and CDR2 (germline): MGHRA, YSYEKL. There are 18 residues in the CDR3.

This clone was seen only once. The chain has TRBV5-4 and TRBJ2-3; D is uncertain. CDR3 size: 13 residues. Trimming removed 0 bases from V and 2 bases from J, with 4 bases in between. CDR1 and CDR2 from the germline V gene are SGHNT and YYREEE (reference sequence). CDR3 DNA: TGTGCCAGCAGCTTGGAACTCACAGATACGCAGTATTTT. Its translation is CASSLELTDTQYF. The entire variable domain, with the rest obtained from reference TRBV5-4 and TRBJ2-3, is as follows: ETGVTQSPTHLIKTRGQQVTLRCSSQSGHNTVSWYQQALGQGPQFIFQYYREEENGRGNFPPRFSGLQFPNYSSELNVNALELDDSALYLCASSLELTDTQYFGPGTRLTVL.